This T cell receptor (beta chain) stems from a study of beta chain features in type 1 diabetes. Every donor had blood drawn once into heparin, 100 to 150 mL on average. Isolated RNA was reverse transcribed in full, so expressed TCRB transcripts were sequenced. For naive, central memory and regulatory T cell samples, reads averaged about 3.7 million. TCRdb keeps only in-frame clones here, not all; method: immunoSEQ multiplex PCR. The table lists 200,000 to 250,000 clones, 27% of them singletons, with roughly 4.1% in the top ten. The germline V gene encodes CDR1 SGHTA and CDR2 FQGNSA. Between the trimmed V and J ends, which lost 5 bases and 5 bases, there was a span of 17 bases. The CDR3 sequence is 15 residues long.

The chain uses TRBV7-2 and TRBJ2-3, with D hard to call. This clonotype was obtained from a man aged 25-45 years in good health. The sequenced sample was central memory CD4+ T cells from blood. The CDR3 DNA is TGTGCCAGCAGCCACGAAGAGTGGGGTAGAGATACGCAGTATTTT. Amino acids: CASSHEEWGRDTQYF. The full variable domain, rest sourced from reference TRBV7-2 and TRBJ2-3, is GAGVSQSPSNKVTEKGKDVELRCDPISGHTALYWYRQSLGQGLEFLIYFQGNSAPDKSGLPSDRFSAERTGGSVSTLTIQRTQQEDSAVYLCASSHEEWGRDTQYFGPGTRLTVL.